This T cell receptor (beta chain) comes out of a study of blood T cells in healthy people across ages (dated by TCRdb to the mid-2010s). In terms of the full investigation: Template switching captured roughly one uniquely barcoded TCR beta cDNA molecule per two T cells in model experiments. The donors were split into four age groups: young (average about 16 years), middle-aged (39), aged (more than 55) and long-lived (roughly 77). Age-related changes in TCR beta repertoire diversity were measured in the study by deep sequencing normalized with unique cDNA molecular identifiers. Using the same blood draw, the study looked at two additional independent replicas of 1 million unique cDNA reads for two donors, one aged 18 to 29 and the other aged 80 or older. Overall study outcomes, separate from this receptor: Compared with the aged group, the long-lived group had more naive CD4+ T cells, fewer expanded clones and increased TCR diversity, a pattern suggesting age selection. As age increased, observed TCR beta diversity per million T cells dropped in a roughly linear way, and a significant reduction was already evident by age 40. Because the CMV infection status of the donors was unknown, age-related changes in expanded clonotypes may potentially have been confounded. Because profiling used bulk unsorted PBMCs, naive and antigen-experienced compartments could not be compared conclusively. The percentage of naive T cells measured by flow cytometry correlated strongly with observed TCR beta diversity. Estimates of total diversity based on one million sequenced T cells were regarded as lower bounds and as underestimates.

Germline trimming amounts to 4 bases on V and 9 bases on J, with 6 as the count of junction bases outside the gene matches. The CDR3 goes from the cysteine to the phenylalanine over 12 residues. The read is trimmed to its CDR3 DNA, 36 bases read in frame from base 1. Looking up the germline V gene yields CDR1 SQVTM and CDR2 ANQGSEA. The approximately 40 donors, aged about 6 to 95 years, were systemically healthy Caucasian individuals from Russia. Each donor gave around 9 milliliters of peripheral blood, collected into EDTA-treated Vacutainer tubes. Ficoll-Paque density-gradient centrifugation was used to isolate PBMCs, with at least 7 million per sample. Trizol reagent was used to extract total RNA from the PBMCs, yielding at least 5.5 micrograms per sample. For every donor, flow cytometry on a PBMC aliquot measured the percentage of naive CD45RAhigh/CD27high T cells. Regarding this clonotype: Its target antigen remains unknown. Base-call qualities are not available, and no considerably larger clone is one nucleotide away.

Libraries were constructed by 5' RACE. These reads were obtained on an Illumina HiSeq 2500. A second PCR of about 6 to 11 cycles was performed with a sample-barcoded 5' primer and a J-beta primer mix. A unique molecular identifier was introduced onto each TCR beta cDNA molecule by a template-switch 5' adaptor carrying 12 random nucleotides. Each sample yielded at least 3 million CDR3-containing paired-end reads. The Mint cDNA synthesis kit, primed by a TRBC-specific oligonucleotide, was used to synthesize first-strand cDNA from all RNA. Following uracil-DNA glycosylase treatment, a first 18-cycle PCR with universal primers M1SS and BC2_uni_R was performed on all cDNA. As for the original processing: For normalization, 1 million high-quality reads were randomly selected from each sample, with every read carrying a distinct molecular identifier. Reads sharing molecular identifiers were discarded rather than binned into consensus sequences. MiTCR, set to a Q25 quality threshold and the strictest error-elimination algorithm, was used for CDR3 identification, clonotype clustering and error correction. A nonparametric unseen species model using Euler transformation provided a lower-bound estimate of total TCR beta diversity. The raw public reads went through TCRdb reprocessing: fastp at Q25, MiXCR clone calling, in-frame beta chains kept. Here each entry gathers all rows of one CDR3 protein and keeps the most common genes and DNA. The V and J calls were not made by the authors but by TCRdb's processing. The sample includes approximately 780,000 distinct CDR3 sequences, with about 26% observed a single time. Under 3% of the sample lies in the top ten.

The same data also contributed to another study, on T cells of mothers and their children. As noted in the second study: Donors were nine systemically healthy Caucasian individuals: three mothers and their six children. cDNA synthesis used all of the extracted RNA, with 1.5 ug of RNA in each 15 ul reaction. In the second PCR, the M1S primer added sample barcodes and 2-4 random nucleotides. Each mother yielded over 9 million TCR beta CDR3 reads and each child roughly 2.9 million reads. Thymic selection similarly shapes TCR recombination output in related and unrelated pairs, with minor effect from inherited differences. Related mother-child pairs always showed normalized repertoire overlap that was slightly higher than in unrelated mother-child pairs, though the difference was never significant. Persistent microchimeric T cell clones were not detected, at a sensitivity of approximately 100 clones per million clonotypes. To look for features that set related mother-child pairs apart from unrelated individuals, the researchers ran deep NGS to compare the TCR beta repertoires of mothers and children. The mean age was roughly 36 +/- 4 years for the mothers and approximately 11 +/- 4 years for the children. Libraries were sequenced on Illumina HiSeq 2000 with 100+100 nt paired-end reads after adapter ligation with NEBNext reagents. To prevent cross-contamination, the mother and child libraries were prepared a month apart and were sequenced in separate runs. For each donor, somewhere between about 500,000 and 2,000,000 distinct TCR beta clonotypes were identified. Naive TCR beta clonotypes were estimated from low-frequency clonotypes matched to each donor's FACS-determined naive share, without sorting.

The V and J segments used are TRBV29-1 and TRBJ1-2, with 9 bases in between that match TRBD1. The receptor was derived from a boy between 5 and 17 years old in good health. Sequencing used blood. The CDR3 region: CSVGTGADCYTF. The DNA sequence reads TGCAGCGTTGGGACAGGGGCGGACTGCTACACCTTC.